These 4 T cell receptor beta chains were sequenced from one sample in a study of blood T cell repertoires in COVID-19 (TCRdb year 2020). Library generation was performed with the immunoSEQ multiplex PCR assay. The source is immuneACCESS, and TCRdb retained only in-frame sequences with V and J called. Part of the clones is not carried over; for the studies checked, unresolved V genes explain less than half of this, and the remainder is unexplained. The sample table shows 53,000 or so clones, and roughly 89% are seen once. The top ten clonotypes cover approximately 12% of the sample. What was sequenced was peripheral blood. Receptor source: a man at least 80 years old with acute or convalescent COVID-19.

The chain combines TRBV30 with TRBJ1-3; D unclear. Trimming removed 0 bases at V and 0 bases at J, with 9 bases between. Germline lookup yields CDR1 GTSNPN and CDR2 SVGIG (reference sequence). The CDR3 length is 15 residues. In DNA, the CDR3 is TGTGCCTGGAGTGTCACACCGGGCTCTGGAAACACCATATATTTT. It translates to CAWSVTPGSGNTIYF.

The rearrangement joins TRBV5-1 to TRBJ1-3; perhaps TRBD1 as D (5 bases). Per the germline V gene, CDR1 is SGHRS and CDR2 is YFSETQ. The CDR3 runs 15 residues. The ends were cut back, 0 bases at V and 3 bases at J, with 10 bases in the middle. The CDR3 sequence is CASSLGVRDGNTIYF. CDR3 bases: TGCGCCAGCAGCTTGGGAGTCAGGGATGGAAACACCATATATTTT.

The chain recombines TRBV5-1 with TRBJ2-7; 7 bases line up with TRBD1. Germline V gives CDR1 SGHRS, CDR2 YFSETQ. The CDR3 consists of 14 residues. J lost 3 bases, V lost 0 bases, and 3 bases had no gene match. CDR3 in amino acids: CASSLDRGDYEQYF. In DNA form, the CDR3 reads TGCGCCAGCAGCTTGGACAGGGGCGACTACGAGCAGTACTTC. Full variable domain (missing parts from reference TRBV5-1 and TRBJ2-7): KAGVTQTPRYLIKTRGQQVTLSCSPISGHRSVSWYQQTPGQGLQFLFEYFSETQRNKGNFPGRFSGRQFSNSRSEMNVSTLELGDSALYLCASSLDRGDYEQYFGPGTRLTVT.

Here the CDR3 reads CASSGRGAYEQYF. The CDR3, as DNA: TGTGCCAGTAGTGGCAGGGGTGCCTACGAGCAGTACTTC. The J gene is TRBJ2-7, the V gene TRBV19; tentative D call: TRBD1 (6 bases). Germline V CDR1 and CDR2: LNHDA, SQIVND (reference sequence). CDR3 length: 13 amino acids. V lost 5 bases and J 2 bases, leaving 10 bases between the germline ends.